Listed here is a single T cell receptor beta chain. The data stem from a study of OX40 agonist ivuxolimab in advanced cancers. Whole-study context: Patients with hepatocellular carcinoma, melanoma, renal cell or head and neck cancer made up the dose-escalation patients. Treatment received earlier with anti-PD-1, anti-PD-L1 or anti-CTLA-4 agents was allowed, and more than 30% had some.

The CDR3 contains 13 residues. The V and J ends lost 5 bases and 1 base respectively, with 8 bases between them. Germline CDR1 and CDR2: KGHSH and LQKENI. Libraries were prepared by immunoSEQ multiplex PCR; TCRdb keeps only in-frame clonotypes and omits some of them. The sample yields about 100,000 clones, 89% seen once. Sequences were derived from CD4+ or CD8+ T cells sorted from blood, sampled in a trial of the OX40 agonist ivuxolimab. This sequence originates from an adult with an advanced solid tumor such as melanoma, head and neck, liver or kidney cancer. The J gene is TRBJ1-1, the V gene TRBV18; D ambiguous. Here the CDR3 DNA reads TGTGCCAGCTCAAACGGAAGGAACACTGAAGCTTTCTTT. This gives the protein CASSNGRNTEAFF.